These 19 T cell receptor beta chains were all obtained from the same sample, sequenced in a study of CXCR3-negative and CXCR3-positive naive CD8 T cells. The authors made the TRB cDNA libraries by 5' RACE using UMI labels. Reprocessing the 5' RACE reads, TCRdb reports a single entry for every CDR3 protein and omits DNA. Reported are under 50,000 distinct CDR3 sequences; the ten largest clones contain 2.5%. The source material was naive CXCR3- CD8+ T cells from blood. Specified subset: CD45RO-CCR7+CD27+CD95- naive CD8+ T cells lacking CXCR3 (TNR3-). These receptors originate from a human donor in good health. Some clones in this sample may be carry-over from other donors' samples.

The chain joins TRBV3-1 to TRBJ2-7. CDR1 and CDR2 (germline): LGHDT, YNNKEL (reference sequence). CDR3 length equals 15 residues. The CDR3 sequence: CASSQLAGTSYEQYF.

The CDR3 loop is CASSPLAGNEQYF. The chain employs TRBV7-2 and TRBJ2-7; without DNA, the TCRdb call of TRBD1 cannot be checked. In germline, CDR1 is SGHTA, CDR2 FQGNSA. This CDR3 comprises 13 residues.

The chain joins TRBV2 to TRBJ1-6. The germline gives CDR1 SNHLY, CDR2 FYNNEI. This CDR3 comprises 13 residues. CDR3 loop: CASSDRVNSPLHF.

The CDR3 is CASSLSSNQNNEQFF. This chain uses TRBV27 with TRBJ2-1. The CDR3 is 15 residues long. Germline CDR1 reads MNHEY; CDR2 reads SMNVEV (reference sequence).

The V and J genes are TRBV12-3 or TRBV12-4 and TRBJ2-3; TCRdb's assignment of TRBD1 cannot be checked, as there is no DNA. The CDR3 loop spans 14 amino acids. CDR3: CASSPRDSTDTQYF.

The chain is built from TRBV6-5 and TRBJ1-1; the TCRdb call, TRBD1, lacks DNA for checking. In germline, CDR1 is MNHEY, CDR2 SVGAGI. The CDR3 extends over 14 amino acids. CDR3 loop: CASSYANGGTEAFF.

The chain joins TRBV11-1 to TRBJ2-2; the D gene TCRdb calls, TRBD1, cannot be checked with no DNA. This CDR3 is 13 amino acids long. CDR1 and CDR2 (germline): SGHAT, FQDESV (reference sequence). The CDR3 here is CAGRGTDTGELFF.

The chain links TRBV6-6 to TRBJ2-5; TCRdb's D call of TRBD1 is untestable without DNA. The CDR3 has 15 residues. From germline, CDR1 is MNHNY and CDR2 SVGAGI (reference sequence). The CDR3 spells CASSYSGQGGKTQYF.

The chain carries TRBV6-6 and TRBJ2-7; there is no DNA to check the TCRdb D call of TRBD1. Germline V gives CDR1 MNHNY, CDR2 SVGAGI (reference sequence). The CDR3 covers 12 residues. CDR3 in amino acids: CASSADTLEQYF.

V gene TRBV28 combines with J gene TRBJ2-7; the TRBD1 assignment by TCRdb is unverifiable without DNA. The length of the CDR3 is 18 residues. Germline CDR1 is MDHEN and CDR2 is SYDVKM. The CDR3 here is CASSLAGQGDNPTDEQYF.

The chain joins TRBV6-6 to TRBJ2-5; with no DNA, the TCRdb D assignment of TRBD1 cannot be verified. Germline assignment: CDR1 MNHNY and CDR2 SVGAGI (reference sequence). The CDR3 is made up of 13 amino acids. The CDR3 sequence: CASRQGFQETQYF.

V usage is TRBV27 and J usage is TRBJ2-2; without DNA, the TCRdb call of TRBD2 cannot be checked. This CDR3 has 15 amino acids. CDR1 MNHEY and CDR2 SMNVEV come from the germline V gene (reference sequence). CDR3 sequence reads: CASRTREGPHGELFF.

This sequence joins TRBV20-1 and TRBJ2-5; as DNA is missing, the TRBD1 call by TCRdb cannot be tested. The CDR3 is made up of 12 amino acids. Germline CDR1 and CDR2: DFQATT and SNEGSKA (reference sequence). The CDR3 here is CSARRGGETQYF.

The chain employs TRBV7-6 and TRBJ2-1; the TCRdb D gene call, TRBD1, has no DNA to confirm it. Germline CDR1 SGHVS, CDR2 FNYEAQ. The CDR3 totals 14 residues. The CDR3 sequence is CASSSDDRSSEQFF.

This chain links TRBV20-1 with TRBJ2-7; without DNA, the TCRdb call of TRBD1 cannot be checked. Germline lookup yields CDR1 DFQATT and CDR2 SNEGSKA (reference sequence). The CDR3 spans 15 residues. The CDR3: CSASTGTNPSYEQYF.

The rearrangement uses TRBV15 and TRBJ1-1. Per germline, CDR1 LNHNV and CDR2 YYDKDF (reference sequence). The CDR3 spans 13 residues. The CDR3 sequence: CATSRDEYTEAFF.

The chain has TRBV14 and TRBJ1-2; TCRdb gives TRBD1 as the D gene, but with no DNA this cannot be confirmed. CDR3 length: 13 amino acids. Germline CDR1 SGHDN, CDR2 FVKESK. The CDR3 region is CASSYGTDYGYTF.

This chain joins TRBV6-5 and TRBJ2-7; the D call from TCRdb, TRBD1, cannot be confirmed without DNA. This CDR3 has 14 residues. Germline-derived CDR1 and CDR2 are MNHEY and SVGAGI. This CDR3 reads CAAGSGTDPYEQYF.

CDR3 loop: CSVEVDHTDTQYF. This rearrangement joins TRBV29-1 to TRBJ2-3. Germline CDR1 is SQVTM and CDR2 is ANQGSEA. The length of the CDR3 is 13 residues.